This TCR beta chain originates from a study of shared clonotypes between healthy human individuals. At the level of the study: A couple of women and three men aged 18 to 49 served as donors. There were three CD4 naive, three CD4 memory, two CD8 naive and one CD8 memory plates per donor.

The CDR3 is 14 residues long. CDR1 and CDR2 from the germline V gene are MNHEY and SMNVEV (reference sequence). The germline V and J ends were trimmed by 8 bases and 3 bases, with 16 bases remaining between them. Assay: immunoSEQ multiplex PCR; the TCRdb copy retains only in-frame clones and omits some. The data show hundreds of thousands of clones, with roughly 96% seen just once and 0.095% to 0.13% held by the top ten. On this clone itself: The antigen remains undetermined.

Positively selected for CCR7, the CD45RO-negative cells used as naive CD8 cells excluded terminally differentiated effector memory CD45RA+ cells. Everyone who donated was a Caucasian adult who lived in Nashville, Tennessee. Points from the study as a whole: Non-shared clonotypes were found to have lower generation probabilities than the clonotypes that were shared by all four of the sorted-subset donors.

This clonotype originated in a woman aged 25 to 39 in good health. The sequencing sample was made of naive CD8+ T cells sorted from blood. The rearrangement joins TRBV27 to TRBJ1-2; D perhaps matches TRBD1 (6 bases). CDR3 DNA: TGTGCCAGCGCCCCGCTAGGGGGGGACTATGGCTACACCTTC. Encoded protein: CASAPLGGDYGYTF.